Presented here are 30 T cell receptor beta chains from one specimen sequenced in a study of kidney transplant recipient with SARS-CoV-2 infection. TCRdb reprocessed the reads with MiXCR, giving one entry per CDR3 protein. The sample holds some 220,000 distinct CDR3 sequences; 29% are singletons and the top ten take almost 7.5%. The sample consisted of a blood sample, taken at baseline and on day 111 from a kidney transplant recipient. The source of these receptors is a male patient aged 30 to 40 who had COVID-19 and was a kidney transplant recipient. Some T cells here may be from the graft donor.

Concerning this clonotype: One junction end disagrees with the germline gene, perhaps due to a read error. The rearrangement uses TRBV9 and TRBJ1-1, with D unresolved. The CDR3 spans 15 residues. The germline CDR1 and CDR2 sequences are SGDLS and YYNGEE. The CDR3 is CASNPLSGSDTEAFF. Here the CDR3 DNA reads TGTGCCAGCAACCCGCTTAGTGGGTCTGACACCGAAGCTTTCTTT. The full variable domain, rest sourced from reference TRBV9 and TRBJ1-1, is DSGVTQTPKHLITATGQRVTLRCSPRSGDLSVYWYQQSLDQGLQFLIQYYNGEERAKGNILERFSAQQFPDLHSELNLSSLELGDSALYFCASNPLSGSDTEAFFGQGTRLTVV.

This clonotype has at least ten counts. The chain links TRBV5-5 to TRBJ2-3; 7 positions match TRBD2. The CDR3 runs 13 residues. The junction had 2 bases not matched to a gene; V was cut back by 6 bases and J by 1 base. CDR1 is SGHKS and CDR2 is YYEKEE in the germline V gene (reference sequence). The CDR3 DNA is TGTGCCAGCAATCTAGCGGGCACAGATACGCAGTATTTT. Translation: CASNLAGTDTQYF.

The sample holds a few counts of this clonotype. The rearrangement links TRBV7-6 to TRBJ1-2; the match to TRBD1 covers 9 bases. CDR3 length: 12 amino acids. Germline CDR1 and CDR2: SGHVS and FNYEAQ. V shed 5 bases, J shed 8 bases, and the junction held 3 bases outside the gene matches. Here the CDR3 DNA reads TGTGCCAGCAGCGAGGGACAGGGAGGCTACACCTTC. Translating it yields CASSEGQGGYTF.

This clonotype has a count of ten or more. This CDR3 is CASSQESAAQNEKLFF. Here the CDR3 DNA reads TGTGCCAGCAGCCAAGAATCGGCAGCTCAGAATGAAAAACTGTTTTTT. The chain links TRBV4-2 to TRBJ1-4; D gene unclear. This CDR3 has 16 amino acids. CDR1 is LGHNA, CDR2 YNFKEQ, per germline. Trimming stripped 0 bases from V and 5 bases from J, with 13 bases between.

This clonotype was observed at least ten times. The chain recombines TRBV6-5 with TRBJ1-2; D not certain. Trimming shortened V by 5 bases and J by 4 bases, and 23 bases separated the two germline ends. The CDR3 has 17 amino acids. The germline V gene has CDR1 MNHEY and CDR2 SVGAGI. Here the CDR3 reads CASSIWSSMRKTYGYTF. The CDR3 DNA sequence: TGTGCCAGCAGTATTTGGAGCTCTATGCGAAAGACCTATGGCTACACCTTC.

In this sample, this clonotype turned up a few times. V gene TRBV21-1 combines with J gene TRBJ2-3; the table's TRBD2 call for D was not verified on the DNA. TRBV21-1 is a pseudogene. This CDR3 spans 17 amino acids. CDR3 in amino acids: CASSKEGAGNSTDTQYF. The CDR3, as DNA: TGTGCCAGCAGCAAAGAGGGAGCTGGAAACAGCACAGATACGCAGTATTTT.

This clonotype was seen repeatedly, ten times or more. The rearrangement uses TRBV5-5 and TRBJ1-1; 7 bases line up with TRBD1. This CDR3 is 15 amino acids long. V shed 0 bases and J 5 bases; nucleotides not matched to a gene: 7. The germline V gene has CDR1 SGHKS and CDR2 YYEKEE (reference sequence). DNA of the CDR3: TGTGCCAGCAGCTTGGAAAGGGGGCCGGGTACTGAAGCTTTCTTT. It encodes CASSLERGPGTEAFF.

This clonotype was detected only a few times. The chain is built from TRBV20-1 and TRBJ2-5; 11 nucleotides line up with TRBD2. Germline CDR1 DFQATT, CDR2 SNEGSKA (reference sequence). The CDR3 consists of 13 residues. With 5 bases clipped from V and 4 bases from J, the junction kept 3 bases outside the gene matches. CDR3 in amino acids: CSALTSGTETQYF. CDR3 in DNA: TGCAGTGCTTTGACTAGCGGGACAGAGACCCAGTACTTC.

This clonotype was detected many times. The chain is built from TRBV29-1 and TRBJ1-3; perhaps TRBD1 as D (5 bases). V lost 4 bases and J 4 bases, leaving 17 bases between the germline ends. The CDR3 is 15 amino acids. Germline V gene data show CDR1 as SQVTM and CDR2 as ANQGSEA. The CDR3 region has the DNA TGCAGCGTTGTGGGGGAAGGGCCGAAGGGAAACACCATATATTTT. Translation gives CSVVGEGPKGNTIYF.

This clonotype occurred a few times. The chain combines TRBV19 with TRBJ2-3; unclear D gene. This CDR3 comprises 14 residues. Trimming removed 7 bases from V and 0 bases from J, with 11 bases in between. Per germline, CDR1 LNHDA and CDR2 SQIVND (reference sequence). CDR3 DNA sequence: TGTGCCAGTATGGTCGGAACTAGCACAGATACGCAGTATTTT. Its protein is CASMVGTSTDTQYF.

The rearrangement uses TRBV10-1 and TRBJ2-1; 13 bases agree with TRBD2. Germline CDR1 reads WNHNN; CDR2 reads SYGVQD (reference sequence). The CDR3 loop spans 17 amino acids. Trimming took 4 bases from V and 7 from J; bases not matched to a gene: 10. CDR3 sequence (DNA): TGCGCCAGCAGTGGTAGAACTAGCGGGAGGGCCAGGAATGAGCAGTTCTTC. The encoded protein is CASSGRTSGRARNEQFF.

Regarding this clonotype: One base away lies a much larger clone, so this may be a sequencing read error. The chain uses TRBV3-1 and TRBJ2-2, with D perhaps TRBD2 (5 bases). This CDR3 has 18 residues. Germline V CDR1 and CDR2: LGHDT, YNNKEL (reference sequence). With 5 bases removed from V and 5 bases from J, the gap between germline ends came to 24 bases. CDR3 sequence (DNA): TGTGCCAGCAGCGACCGGGATCCCGTTTCAGGCTTGACCGGGGAGCTGTTTTTT. This sequence encodes CASSDRDPVSGLTGELFF.

To note about this clonotype: A read error may account for a junction end that differs from germline. V and J are TRBV10-3 and TRBJ2-5; 7 bases map to TRBD1. This CDR3 spans 15 amino acids. From germline, CDR1 is ENHRY and CDR2 SYGVKD. CDR3 sequence reads: CATSQAAGGQETQYF. The CDR3 DNA reads TGTGCCACCAGTCAGGCGGCAGGGGGCCAAGAGACCCAGTACTTC.

The rearrangement links TRBV2 to TRBJ1-4; 9 nucleotides agree with TRBD1. CDR1 and CDR2 (germline): SNHLY, FYNNEI. V shed 6 bases and J 4 bases; nucleotides not matched to a gene: 6. The CDR3 extends over 15 amino acids. CDR3 DNA: TGTGCCAGCAGCAGAACAGGGGGCATTAATGAAAAACTGTTTTTT. Its protein is CASSRTGGINEKLFF.

This clonotype occurred many times. The chain has TRBV8-2 and TRBJ2-6. TRBV8-2 is shown as a pseudogene. The CDR3 is 17 amino acids. For the CDR3, the DNA is TGTGGCATAAAGCCCAGGATAACACAAAGTCGGGCCAACGTCCTGACTTTC. As protein: CGIKPRITQSRANVLTF.

This clonotype was observed at least ten times. The rearrangement links TRBV9 to TRBJ2-6, with 7 nucleotides matching TRBD1. This CDR3 contains 15 residues. The ends lost 3 bases at V and 1 base at J; junction bases unmatched: 1. Germline V gene data show CDR1 as SGDLS and CDR2 as YYNGEE. The CDR3 coding sequence is TGTGCCAGCAGCGCACAGGGGTCTGGGGCCAACGTCCTGACTTTC. This translates into CASSAQGSGANVLTF.

As regards this clonotype: At one of its ends the junction is not consistent with the germline gene, which may arise from a read error. V usage is TRBV6-5 and J usage is TRBJ2-1; TRBD1 matches at 10 bases. Germline loops: CDR1 MNHEY, CDR2 SVGAGI. The CDR3 extends over 15 amino acids. In DNA, the CDR3 is TGTGCCATCAGTTACTCAGGGACAGGGGTCAATGAGCAGTTCTTC. It yields the protein CAISYSGTGVNEQFF.

This clonotype showed up many times. The chain is built from TRBV4-2 and TRBJ2-3; 8 bases match TRBD2. The V gene's germline CDR1 is LGHNA and CDR2 YNFKEQ. The CDR3 covers 16 residues. The junction had 6 bases not matched to a gene; V was cut back by 3 bases and J by 1 base. The CDR3 DNA is TGTGCCAGCAGCCACCTAAGCGGGAGAGGCACAGATACGCAGTATTTT. Translated: CASSHLSGRGTDTQYF.

In regard to this clonotype: This may be a read error: a much more frequent sequence differs by one nucleotide. The CDR3 here is CASSQKTIGGETQYF. DNA of the CDR3: TGTGCCAGCAGCCAGAAGACTATCGGAGGGGAGACCCAGTACTTC. This sequence joins TRBV3-2 and TRBJ2-5; whether TRBD2, the table's D call, matches the DNA was not checked. TRBV3-2 is annotated as a pseudogene. The CDR3 has 15 amino acids.

In the case of this clonotype: This could be a read error, since a much larger clone is one nucleotide away. This rearrangement joins TRBV3-1 to TRBJ1-2, with 9 bases aligning to TRBD1. CDR1 and CDR2 (germline): LGHDT, YNNKEL (reference sequence). The CDR3 extends over 16 amino acids. Trimming removed 4 bases from V and 7 bases from J; junction bases left unmatched: 13. CDR3 bases: TGTGCCAGCAGCCGAGGCCGGACAGGGGCTAGACCTGGCTACACCTTC. This encodes CASSRGRTGARPGYTF. Based on the CDR3 plus reference TRBV3-1 and TRBJ1-2, the full variable domain is DTAVSQTPKYLVTQMGNDKSIKCEQNLGHDTMYWYKQDSKKFLKIMFSYNNKELIINETVPNRFSPKSPDKAHLNLHINSLELGDSAVYFCASSRGRTGARPGYTFGSGTRLTVV.

V gene TRBV12-3 or TRBV12-4 combines with J gene TRBJ2-3; 9 bases fit TRBD2. The J segment lost 6 bases and the V segment lost 6 bases, leaving 13 bases of the junction unmatched. The CDR3 sequence is 16 residues long. The CDR3 bases are TGTGCCAGCAGCCCCCTGGCGGGAGGGGGGCGGGATACGCAGTATTTT. Protein sequence: CASSPLAGGGRDTQYF.

This clonotype has at least ten counts. This chain links TRBV6-5 with TRBJ2-7; TRBD2 might be the D (5 bases). The CDR3 spans 16 residues. The V end was cut by 5 bases, the J end by 1 base, with 18 bases between. CDR1 is MNHEY, CDR2 SVGAGI, per germline. DNA of the CDR3: TGTGCCAGCAGTGGGAGTCGAGGAGAAAGTTCCTACGAGCAGTACTTC. Its protein product is CASSGSRGESSYEQYF.

Many counts were recorded for this clonotype. This chain joins TRBV19 and TRBJ1-2, with no clear D. This CDR3 comprises 13 residues. Per the germline V gene, CDR1 is LNHDA and CDR2 is SQIVND (reference sequence). Trimming cost V 3 bases and J 4 bases, with 9 bases left between them. CDR3 coding DNA: TGTGCCAGTAGTATTTTCATCGGCTATGGCTACACCTTC. Amino acids: CASSIFIGYGYTF. Based on the CDR3 plus reference TRBV19 and TRBJ1-2, the full variable domain is DGGITQSPKYLFRKEGQNVTLSCEQNLNHDAMYWYRQDPGQGLRLIYYSQIVNDFQKGDIAEGYSVSREKKESFPLTVTSAQKNPTAFYLCASSIFIGYGYTFGSGTRLTVV.

Regarding this clonotype: A much bigger clone sits one base away, suggesting this may be a read error. The V gene is TRBV27, the J gene TRBJ2-7, with D tentatively TRBD2 (7 bases). This CDR3 spans 20 amino acids. V gave up 2 bases and J gave up 0 bases, with 26 bases separating them. Germline assignment: CDR1 MNHEY and CDR2 SMNVEV (reference sequence). The CDR3 here is CASSLDLGASGTTSSYEQYF. In DNA form, the CDR3 reads TGTGCCAGCAGTTTAGATTTGGGGGCTAGCGGCACAACCAGCTCCTACGAGCAGTACTTC.

This sequence joins TRBV5-4 and TRBJ1-2, with D unresolved. Germline V gives CDR1 SGHNT, CDR2 YYREEE (reference sequence). V lost 7 bases to trimming and J lost 4 bases, with 23 bases between them. The CDR3 extends over 16 amino acids. The CDR3 region has the DNA TGTGCCAGCGCGCATCGCGTACTAGGAAAGACCTATGGCTACACCTTC. Its translation is CASAHRVLGKTYGYTF.

Comments on this clonotype: A read error is possible here, since a much larger clone lies one base away. The gene calls are TRBV4-1 and TRBJ1-5; D gene unclear. Germline lookup yields CDR1 MGHRA and CDR2 YSYEKL. This CDR3 has 12 amino acids. This CDR3 is CASSLGSQLQHF. The CDR3 DNA follows: TGCGCCAGCAGCCTCGGGAGTCAGCTCCAGCATTTT.

This clonotype is a singleton in its sample. This may stem from a read error, because a much larger clone lies one nucleotide away. The rearrangement links TRBV29-1 to TRBJ2-7; perhaps TRBD1 as D (7 bases). Deletions cut 4 bases from V and 5 bases from J, with 24 bases between. Germline CDR1 SQVTM, CDR2 ANQGSEA. The CDR3 runs to 16 residues. CDR3 protein: CSVGNSLQGRINEQYF. CDR3 coding DNA: TGCAGCGTTGGCAATAGTCTACAGGGGAGGATTAACGAGCAGTACTTC.

In DNA form, the CDR3 reads TGCAGTGCTGGTTCTGTGCTGTTTCGAAAGACCTATGGCTACACCTTC. It is translated as CSAGSVLFRKTYGYTF. V and J are TRBV20-1 and TRBJ1-2; D ambiguous. V was shortened by 5 bases and J by 4 bases, with 23 bases between the two germline ends. The CDR3 is 16 amino acids. Germline lookup yields CDR1 DFQATT and CDR2 SNEGSKA (reference sequence).

The rearrangement joins TRBV11-3 to TRBJ1-2, with no clear D. Germline assignment: CDR1 SGHNT and CDR2 YENEEA. V dropped 4 bases and J dropped 4 bases, with 22 bases sitting between them. This CDR3 is 17 amino acids long. This CDR3 reads CASSWAYDLGKTYGYTF. CDR3 DNA sequence: TGTGCCAGCAGCTGGGCTTACGATCTCGGAAAGACCTATGGCTACACCTTC.

J is TRBJ1-1 and V is TRBV6-4; TRBD1 matches 8 bases. CDR1 is MRHNA, CDR2 SNTAGT, per germline. There are 13 residues in the CDR3. Losses at the gene ends were 6 bases for V and 5 bases for J; bases not matched to a gene: 5. CDR3 loop: CASSITGGTEAFF. The CDR3 DNA sequence: TGTGCCAGCAGCATAACAGGGGGAACTGAAGCTTTCTTT.